The 10 T cell receptor beta chains listed next were all sequenced from one sample in a study of glioma-infiltrating T cells. The iRepertoire nested amplicon-rescue multiplex PCR amplified TCR alpha and beta CDR3s from RNA. Each CDR3 protein gets one entry after TCRdb re-called the multiplex PCR reads with MiXCR. The data show over 90,000 distinct CDR3 sequences, with around 29% seen just once and less than 55% held by the top ten. The sample taken for sequencing was glioma tissue, nonneoplastic brain tissue, or PBMCs (not recorded which). All receptors derive from a human donor with low-grade glioma or glioblastoma, undergoing nonglioma brain surgery, or in good health (not recorded which).

The table lists this clonotype with many counts. The chain is built from TRBV4-3 and TRBJ1-1; D may be TRBD1 (5 bases). The CDR3 consists of 14 residues. V lost 7 bases and J 0 bases, leaving 12 bases between the germline ends. From germline, CDR1 is LGHNA and CDR2 YSLEER. CDR3 nucleotides: TGCGCCAGCACCCCCCAGGGTTTGAACACTGAAGCTTTCTTT. Translated, it gives CASTPQGLNTEAFF.

The chain joins TRBV7-9 to TRBJ1-2; D is uncertain. Germline CDR1 is SEHNR and CDR2 is FQNEAQ (reference sequence). The CDR3 contains 13 residues. Trimming removed 5 bases from V and 4 bases from J, with 11 bases in between. For the CDR3, the DNA is TGTGCCAGCAGCGTAATGGGAGTCTATGGCTACACCTTC. The encoded protein is CASSVMGVYGYTF.

Of note for this clonotype: Being one base from a much bigger clone, this may be a read error. This sequence joins TRBV20-1 and TRBJ1-1, with D maybe TRBD1 (5 bases). The CDR3 runs 14 residues. CDR1 and CDR2 (germline): DFQATT, SNEGSKA (reference sequence). CDR3 nucleotides: TGCAGTGCCTTCCAAAACGTGATCGGGACTGAACCTTTCTTT. Protein: CSAFQNVIGTEPFF.

Many counts were recorded for this clonotype. The chain is built from TRBV20-1 and TRBJ1-5, with D possibly matching TRBD1 (6 bases). The CDR3 length is 15 residues. The V end was cut by 3 bases, the J end by 5 bases, with 17 bases between. Germline CDR1 and CDR2: DFQATT and SNEGSKA (reference sequence). The CDR3 region has the DNA TGCAGTGCTAGGGCCCCGGAGGGGGATCATCAGCCCCAGCATTTT. This sequence encodes CSARAPEGDHQPQHF.

This clonotype has just a few counts. V gene TRBV4-1 combines with J gene TRBJ1-1, with no clear D. There are 13 residues in the CDR3. CDR1 MGHRA and CDR2 YSYEKL come from the germline V gene. The V and J ends lost 0 bases and 7 bases respectively, with 9 bases between them. CDR3 bases: TGCGCCAGCAGCCAAGAAAGGGCCAGTGAAGCTTTCTTT. This translates into CASSQERASEAFF.

About this clonotype itself: A much larger clone sits a single nucleotide away, making a read error possible. V usage is TRBV14 and J usage is TRBJ2-5; no definite D call. The CDR3 is 13 residues long. Trimming removed 6 bases at V and 4 bases at J, with 12 bases between. From germline, CDR1 is SGHDN and CDR2 FVKESK. CDR3 sequence: CASRRISGETQYF. In DNA, the CDR3 is TGTGCCAGCAGACGAATCTCGGGAGAGACCCAGTACTTC. Filled out from reference TRBV14 and TRBJ2-5, the complete variable domain reads EAGVTQFPSHSVIEKGQTVTLRCDPISGHDNLYWYRRVMGKEIKFLLHFVKESKQDESGMPNNRFLAERTGGTYSTLKVQPAELEDSGVYFCASRRISGETQYFGPGTRLLVL.

The rearrangement uses TRBV25-1 and TRBJ2-1; TRBD1 aligns across 7 bases. Looked up from germline, CDR1 is MGHDK and CDR2 is SYGVNS. The CDR3 runs 16 residues. The V gene end was trimmed by 5 bases and the J gene end by 4 bases; junction bases not matched to a gene: 11. For the CDR3, the DNA is TGTGCCAGCAGTAACCGGCGGGCAGGGGGTTACAATGAGCAGTTCTTC. Residues: CASSNRRAGGYNEQFF. The entire variable domain, with the rest obtained from reference TRBV25-1 and TRBJ2-1, is as follows: EADIYQTPRYLVIGTGKKITLECSQTMGHDKMYWYQQDPGMELHLIHYSYGVNSTEKGDLSSESTVSRIRTEHFPLTLESARPSHTSQYLCASSNRRAGGYNEQFFGPGTRLTVL.

The CDR3 bases are TGTGCCAGCAGCTTAGGTAGCGGGGGAATGTACATTCAGTACTTC. Its translation is CASSLGSGGMYIQYF. The chain recombines TRBV7-3 with TRBJ2-4; 9 bases align to TRBD2. The V gene end was trimmed by 2 bases and the J gene end by 8 bases; junction bases not matched to a gene: 7. This CDR3 spans 15 amino acids. Germline V lookup: CDR1 SGHTA, CDR2 FQGTGA.

This clonotype was seen ten or more times. The CDR3 is CASSLGTVESNQPQHF. Here the CDR3 DNA reads TGTGCCAGCAGTTTAGGGACAGTTGAGAGCAATCAGCCCCAGCATTTT. J is TRBJ1-5 and V is TRBV2; 7 positions match TRBD1. V lost 5 bases and J lost 1; bases outside the gene matches: 8. This CDR3 is 16 amino acids long. CDR1 and CDR2 (germline): SNHLY, FYNNEI.

This clonotype was picked up many times. The V call is TRBV20-1, the J call TRBJ1-2; 8 bases are shared with TRBD1. The CDR3 spans 13 residues. V lost 5 bases, J lost 4 bases, and 6 bases stayed unmatched. CDR1 and CDR2 (germline): DFQATT, SNEGSKA (reference sequence). The CDR3 DNA sequence: TGCAGTGCTGGCGCAGGGGGCCTCTATGGCTACACCTTC. Amino acid sequence: CSAGAGGLYGYTF.